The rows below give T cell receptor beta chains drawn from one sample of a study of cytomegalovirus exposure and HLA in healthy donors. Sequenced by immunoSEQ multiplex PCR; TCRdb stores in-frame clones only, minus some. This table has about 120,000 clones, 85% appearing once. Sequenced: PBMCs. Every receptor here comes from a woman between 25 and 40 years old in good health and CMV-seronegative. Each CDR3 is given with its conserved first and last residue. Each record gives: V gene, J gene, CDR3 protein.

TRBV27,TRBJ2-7,CASSLPGSYEQYF
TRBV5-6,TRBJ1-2,CASSLLWASNYGYTF
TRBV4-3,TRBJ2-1,CASSQVLAPYNEQFF
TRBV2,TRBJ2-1,CASSQTSGGTNEQFF
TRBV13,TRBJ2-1,CASSARLAGGDNEQFF
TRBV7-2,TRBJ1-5,CASSLEAGNNQPQHF
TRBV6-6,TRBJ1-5,CASSTQEAPGQPQHF
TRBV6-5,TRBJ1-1,CASSSPRDNTEAFF
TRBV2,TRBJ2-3,CASNRGGSDTQYF
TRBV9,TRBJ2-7,CASSRGRVTYEQYF
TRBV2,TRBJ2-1,CASQSGGLYNEQFF
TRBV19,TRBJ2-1,CASSKERGVSYNEQFF
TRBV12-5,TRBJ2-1,CASGLGRVEQFF
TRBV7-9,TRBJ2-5,CASSLLQGGAETQYF
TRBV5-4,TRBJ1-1,CASSLGQRNTEAFF
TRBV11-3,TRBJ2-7,CASSLGHSYEQYF
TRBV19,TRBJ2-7,CASSPNDRVQYF
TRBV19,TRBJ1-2,CASSRQMYGYTF
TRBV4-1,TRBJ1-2,CASSQGQGRGYTF
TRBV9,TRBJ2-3,CASRPTGTYTDTQYF